Listed below are T cell receptor beta chains from one sample, sequenced in a study of T cell clonotyping in hematopoietic cell transplantation. The data were produced by immunoSEQ multiplex PCR, yet TCRdb's version contains in-frame clones alone and is incomplete. Of approximately 10,000 clones in the sample, roughly 90% were seen once. The sample consisted of peripheral blood mononuclear cells. The receptors derive from a woman in her 50s in good health. Some clones in this sample may be carry-over from other donors' samples. The CDR3 runs from the conserved cysteine through the conserved F or W. The D gene is left open where the match is weak. Rows give clone size only sometimes, using once, few, many, or a class for an expanded clone.

d_call: -; v_call: TRBV30; clone_size: -; j_call: TRBJ2-2; cdr3_length: 13; cdr3_nt: TGTGCCTGGAGTGCGGGACTGGCCGGGGAGCTGTTTTTT; cdr3_aa: CAWSAGLAGELFF
d_call: -; v_call: TRBV6-5; clone_size: -; j_call: TRBJ1-2; cdr3_length: 15; cdr3_nt: TGTGCCAGCAGTCTCAACAGTGTAGCTAACTATGGCTACACCTTC; cdr3_aa: CASSLNSVANYGYTF
d_call: -; v_call: TRBV5-4; clone_size: once; j_call: TRBJ1-6; cdr3_length: 13; cdr3_nt: TGTGCCAGCAGACCCCCTTTTGTTATAACCCTCCACTTT; cdr3_aa: CASRPPFVITLHF
d_call: -; v_call: TRBV6-5; clone_size: -; j_call: TRBJ2-7; cdr3_length: 13; cdr3_nt: TGTGCCAGCAGTTACTCGGACCCCTACGAGCAGTACTTC; cdr3_aa: CASSYSDPYEQYF
d_call: -; v_call: TRBV4-1; clone_size: -; j_call: TRBJ2-3; cdr3_length: 17; cdr3_nt: TGCGCCAGCAGCCAATGGTGGAGGGGGGGCGGCGCAGATACGCAGTATTTT; cdr3_aa: CASSQWWRGGGADTQYF
d_call: -; v_call: TRBV6-6; clone_size: -; j_call: TRBJ2-6; cdr3_length: 13; cdr3_nt: TGTGCCAGTGGTAGAACTGGGGCCAACGTCCTGACTTTC; cdr3_aa: CASGRTGANVLTF
d_call: TRBD1; v_call: TRBV18; clone_size: -; j_call: TRBJ1-5; cdr3_length: 17; cdr3_nt: TGTGCCAGCTCACCACCCGGGACAGGAATTAGCAATCAGCCCCAGCATTTT; cdr3_aa: CASSPPGTGISNQPQHF
d_call: -; v_call: TRBV5-1; clone_size: -; j_call: TRBJ2-7; cdr3_length: 13; cdr3_nt: TGCGCCAGCAGCTTCCTAGGGTCCCACGAGCAGTACTTC; cdr3_aa: CASSFLGSHEQYF
d_call: -; v_call: TRBV7-2; clone_size: -; j_call: TRBJ2-5; cdr3_length: 14; cdr3_nt: TGTGCCAGCAGCCAGCCGCCCGCGGTTGAGACCCAGTACTTC; cdr3_aa: CASSQPPAVETQYF
d_call: TRBD1; v_call: TRBV7-3; clone_size: -; j_call: TRBJ2-3; cdr3_length: 15; cdr3_nt: TGTGCCAGCAGCTTAAGCCCGACAGGGGTGGGTACGCAGTATTTT; cdr3_aa: CASSLSPTGVGTQYF
d_call: -; v_call: TRBV6-5; clone_size: few; j_call: TRBJ1-1; cdr3_length: 15; cdr3_nt: TGTGCCAGCAGTTACTCGATTACCAGGGACACTGAAGCTTTCTTT; cdr3_aa: CASSYSITRDTEAFF
d_call: TRBD1; v_call: TRBV7-8; clone_size: -; j_call: TRBJ1-4; cdr3_length: 14; cdr3_nt: TGTGCCAGCAGCTTAGGACAGGGAAATGAAAAACTGTTTTTT; cdr3_aa: CASSLGQGNEKLFF
d_call: TRBD2; v_call: TRBV9; clone_size: -; j_call: TRBJ2-1; cdr3_length: 16; cdr3_nt: TGTGCCAGCAGCGTAGGAAATAGCGGGGGGGCCGAGGAGCAGTTCTTC; cdr3_aa: CASSVGNSGGAEEQFF
d_call: -; v_call: TRBV6-6; clone_size: -; j_call: TRBJ1-2; cdr3_length: 13; cdr3_nt: TGTGCCAGCAGCCTAGATGCTAACTATGGCTACACCTTC; cdr3_aa: CASSLDANYGYTF
d_call: -; v_call: TRBV6-6; clone_size: -; j_call: TRBJ1-1; cdr3_length: 14; cdr3_nt: TGTGCCAGCAGTTACTCCGCAGAGAACACTGAAGCTTTCTTT; cdr3_aa: CASSYSAENTEAFF
d_call: -; v_call: TRBV27; clone_size: -; j_call: TRBJ2-7; cdr3_length: 13; cdr3_nt: TGTGCCAGCGGCGACAGATATTTGTTCGAGCAGTACTTC; cdr3_aa: CASGDRYLFEQYF
d_call: TRBD1; v_call: TRBV7-2; clone_size: -; j_call: TRBJ2-7; cdr3_length: 16; cdr3_nt: TGTGCCAGCAGCTCGCCTTCGGGACAGCTATCCTACGAGCAGTACTTC; cdr3_aa: CASSSPSGQLSYEQYF
d_call: -; v_call: TRBV2; clone_size: -; j_call: TRBJ1-6; cdr3_length: 16; cdr3_nt: TGTGCCAGCAGTGCGGGACGGAGTTCCCTCAATTCACCCCTCCACTTT; cdr3_aa: CASSAGRSSLNSPLHF
d_call: -; v_call: TRBV20-1; clone_size: -; j_call: TRBJ2-7; cdr3_length: 10; cdr3_nt: TGCAGTGTTCAGGCCTACGAGCAGTACTTC; cdr3_aa: CSVQAYEQYF
d_call: -; v_call: TRBV7-9; clone_size: once; j_call: TRBJ2-7; cdr3_length: 12; cdr3_nt: TGTGCCAGCAGCTTAGAGACCTACGAGCAGTACTTC; cdr3_aa: CASSLETYEQYF
d_call: TRBD2; v_call: TRBV4-3; clone_size: -; j_call: TRBJ2-3; cdr3_length: 18; cdr3_nt: TGCGCCAGCAGCCAAGAAGTATCGAGCGGGGGGTTCACAGATACGCAGTATTTT; cdr3_aa: CASSQEVSSGGFTDTQYF
d_call: -; v_call: TRBV5-6; clone_size: -; j_call: TRBJ1-1; cdr3_length: 15; cdr3_nt: TGTGCCAGCAGCAGAGCTGGGGACAAGGGGACTGAAGCTTTCTTT; cdr3_aa: CASSRAGDKGTEAFF